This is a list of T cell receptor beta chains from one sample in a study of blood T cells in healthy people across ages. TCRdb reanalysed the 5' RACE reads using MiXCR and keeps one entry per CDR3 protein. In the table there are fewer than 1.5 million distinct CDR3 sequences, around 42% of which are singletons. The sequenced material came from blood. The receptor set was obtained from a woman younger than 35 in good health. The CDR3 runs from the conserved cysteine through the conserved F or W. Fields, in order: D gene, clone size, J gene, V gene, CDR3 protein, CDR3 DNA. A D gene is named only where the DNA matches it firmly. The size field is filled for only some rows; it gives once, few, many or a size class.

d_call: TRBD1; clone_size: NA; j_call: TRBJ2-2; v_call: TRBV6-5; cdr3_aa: CASSSTGTGWGELFF; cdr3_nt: TGTGCCAGCAGTTCCACCGGGACAGGGTGGGGGGAGCTGTTTTTT
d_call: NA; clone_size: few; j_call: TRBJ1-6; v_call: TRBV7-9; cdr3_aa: CASSPARYSPLHF; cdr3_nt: TGTGCCAGCAGCCCAGCCCGTTATTCACCCCTCCACTTT
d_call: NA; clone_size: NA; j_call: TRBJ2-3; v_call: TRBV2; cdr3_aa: CASNRYSGDTQYF; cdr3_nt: TGTGCCAGCAATCGGTACTCGGGAGATACGCAGTATTTT
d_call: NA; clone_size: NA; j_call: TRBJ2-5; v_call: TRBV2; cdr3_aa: CASSENAPGYNEQYF; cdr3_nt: TGTGCCAGCAGTGAAAACGCACCGGGGTACAATGAGCAGTACTTC
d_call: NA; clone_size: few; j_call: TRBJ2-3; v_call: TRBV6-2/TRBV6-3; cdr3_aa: CASSYRPSPKDTQYF; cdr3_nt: TGTGCCAGCAGTTACAGGCCTAGCCCCAAGGATACGCAGTATTTT
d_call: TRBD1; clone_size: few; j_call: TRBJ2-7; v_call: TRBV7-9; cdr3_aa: CASSLKGAHEQYF; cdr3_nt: TGTGCCAGCAGCTTAAAGGGGGCTCACGAGCAGTACTTC
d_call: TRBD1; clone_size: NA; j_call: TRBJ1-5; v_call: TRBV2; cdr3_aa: CASRERDRGQPQHF; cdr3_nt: TGTGCCAGCAGAGAACGGGACAGGGGCCAGCCCCAGCATTTT
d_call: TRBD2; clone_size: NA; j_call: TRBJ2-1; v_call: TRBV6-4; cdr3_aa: CASSGLGTSGSNERFF; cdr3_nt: TGTGCCAGCAGTGGGCTCGGGACTAGCGGGAGCAATGAGCGGTTCTTC
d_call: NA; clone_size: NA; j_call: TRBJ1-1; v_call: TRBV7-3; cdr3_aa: CASSSGYVNTEAFF; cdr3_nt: TGTGCCAGCAGCTCTGGGTATGTGAACACTGAAGCTTTCTTT
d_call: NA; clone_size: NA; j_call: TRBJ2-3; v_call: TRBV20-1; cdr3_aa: CSVRGPVDTQYF; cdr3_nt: TGCAGTGTGCGGGGTCCGGTGGATACGCAGTATTTT
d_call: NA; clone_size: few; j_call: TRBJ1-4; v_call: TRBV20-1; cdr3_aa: CSARDGPRLANEKLFF; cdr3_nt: TGCAGTGCTAGAGATGGACCCCGGCTGGCTAATGAAAAACTGTTTTTT
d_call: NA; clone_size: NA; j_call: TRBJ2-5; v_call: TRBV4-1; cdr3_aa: CASSQGDIQETQYF; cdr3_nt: TGCGCCAGCAGCCAAGGGGACATCCAAGAGACCCAGTACTTC
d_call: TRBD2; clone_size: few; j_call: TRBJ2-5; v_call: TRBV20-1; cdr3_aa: CSARDALADETQYF; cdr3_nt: TGCAGTGCTAGAGATGCACTAGCGGATGAGACCCAGTACTTC
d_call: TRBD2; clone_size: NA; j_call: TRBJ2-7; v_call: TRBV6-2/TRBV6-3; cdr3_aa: CASSSLTSGQYEQYF; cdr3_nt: TGTGCCAGCAGTTCTCTGACTAGCGGGCAATACGAGCAGTACTTC
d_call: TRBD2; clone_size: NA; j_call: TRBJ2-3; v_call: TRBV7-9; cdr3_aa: CAGYGGTDTQYF; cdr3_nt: TGTGCCGGATACGGGGGGACCGATACGCAGTATTTT
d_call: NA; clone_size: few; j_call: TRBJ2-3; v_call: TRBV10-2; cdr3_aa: CASSVGPFTDTQYF; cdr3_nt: TGCGCCAGCAGTGTGGGACCCTTCACAGATACGCAGTATTTT
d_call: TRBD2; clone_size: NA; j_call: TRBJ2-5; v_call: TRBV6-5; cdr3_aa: CASSGGLVQETQYF; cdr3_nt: TGTGCCAGCAGTGGCGGACTAGTCCAAGAGACCCAGTACTTC
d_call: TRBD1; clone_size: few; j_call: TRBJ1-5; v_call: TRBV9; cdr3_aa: CASSVGQGAGQPQHF; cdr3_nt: TGTGCCAGCAGCGTAGGTCAGGGGGCAGGTCAGCCCCAGCATTTT
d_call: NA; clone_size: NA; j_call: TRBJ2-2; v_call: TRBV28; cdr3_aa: CASRPPSLGTGELFF; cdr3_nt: TGTGCCAGCAGGCCCCCCTCCCTAGGTACCGGGGAGCTGTTTTTT
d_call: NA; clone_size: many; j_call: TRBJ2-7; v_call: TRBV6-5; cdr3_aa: CASSTLYEQYF; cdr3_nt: TGTGCCAGCAGTACACTCTACGAGCAGTACTTC
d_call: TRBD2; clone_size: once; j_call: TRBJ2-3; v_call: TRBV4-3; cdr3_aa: CASSQDRGTSGNTDTQYF; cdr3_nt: TGCGCCAGCAGCCAAGACCGGGGGACTAGCGGGAATACAGATACGCAGTATTTT
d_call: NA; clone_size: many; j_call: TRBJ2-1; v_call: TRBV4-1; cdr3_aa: CASSQDPSYNEQFF; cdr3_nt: TGCGCCAGCAGCCAAGATCCCAGTTACAATGAGCAGTTCTTC
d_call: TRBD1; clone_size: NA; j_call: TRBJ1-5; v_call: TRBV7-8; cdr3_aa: CASSLGTGPGRSQHF; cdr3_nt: TGTGCCAGCAGCTTAGGGACAGGCCCCGGGAGGTCCCAGCATTTT
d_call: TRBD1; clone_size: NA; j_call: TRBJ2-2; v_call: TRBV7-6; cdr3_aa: CASSLNRGDTGELFF; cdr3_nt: TGTGCCAGCAGCTTAAACAGGGGGGACACCGGGGAGCTGTTTTTT
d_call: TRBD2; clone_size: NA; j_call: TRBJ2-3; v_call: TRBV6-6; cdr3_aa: CASSEREGEVDTQYF; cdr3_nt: TGTGCCAGCAGTGAGCGGGAGGGCGAAGTGGATACGCAGTATTTT
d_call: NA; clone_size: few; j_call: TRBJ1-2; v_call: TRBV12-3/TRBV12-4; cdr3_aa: CASSPFPEVGGYTF; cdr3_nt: TGTGCCAGCAGCCCCTTCCCCGAGGTCGGTGGCTACACCTTC
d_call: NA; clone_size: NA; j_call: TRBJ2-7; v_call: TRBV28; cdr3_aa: CASSKKDGEQYF; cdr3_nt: TGTGCCAGCAGTAAGAAGGACGGCGAGCAGTACTTC
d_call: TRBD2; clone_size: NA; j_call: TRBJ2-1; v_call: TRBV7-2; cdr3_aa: CASSRVPVLAGADEQFF; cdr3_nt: TGTGCCAGCTCCCGGGTCCCGGTACTAGCGGGAGCAGATGAGCAGTTCTTC
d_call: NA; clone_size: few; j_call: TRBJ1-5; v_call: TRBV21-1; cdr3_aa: CASSKGSGGADQPQHF; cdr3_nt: TGTGCCAGCAGCAAAGGTTCGGGGGGAGCTGATCAGCCCCAGCATTTT